This TCR beta chain was sequenced during a study of shared T cell receptors in the human thymus. Here immunoSEQ multiplex PCR was the method, and the copy in TCRdb shows in-frame clones only, minus some. Of hundreds of thousands of clones detected, over 75% appear once; the ten largest clones hold roughly 0.0086%. V was pared by 0 bases and J by 0 bases, with 14 bases of the junction left unmatched. Germline values: CDR1 LGHNA, CDR2 YSLEER. This CDR3 is built from 22 residues. The same sample was also studied in work on human thymus T cells.

The sequence came from a boy in the first two years of life with a congenital heart defect. V gene TRBV4-3 combines with J gene TRBJ2-3; TRBD2 matches 14 bases. Specimen: thymocytes. Here the CDR3 reads CASSQDSGGLAGDPSSTDTQYF. CDR3 in DNA: TGCGCCAGCAGCCAAGATTCAGGGGGACTAGCGGGAGACCCGAGTAGCACAGATACGCAGTATTTT.